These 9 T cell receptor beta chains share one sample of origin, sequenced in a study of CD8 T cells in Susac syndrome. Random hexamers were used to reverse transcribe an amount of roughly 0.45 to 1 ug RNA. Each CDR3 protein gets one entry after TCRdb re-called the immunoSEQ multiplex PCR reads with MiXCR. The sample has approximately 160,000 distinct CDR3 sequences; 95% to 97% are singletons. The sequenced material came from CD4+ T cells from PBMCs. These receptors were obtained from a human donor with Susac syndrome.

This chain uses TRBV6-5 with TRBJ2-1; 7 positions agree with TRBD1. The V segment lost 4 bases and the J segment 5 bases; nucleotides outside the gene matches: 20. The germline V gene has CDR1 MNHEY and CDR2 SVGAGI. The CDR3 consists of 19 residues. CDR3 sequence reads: CASSSFSGLTGEFHNEQFF. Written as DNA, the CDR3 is TGTGCCAGCAGTTCCTTCTCAGGTTTAACAGGGGAGTTTCACAATGAGCAGTTCTTC.

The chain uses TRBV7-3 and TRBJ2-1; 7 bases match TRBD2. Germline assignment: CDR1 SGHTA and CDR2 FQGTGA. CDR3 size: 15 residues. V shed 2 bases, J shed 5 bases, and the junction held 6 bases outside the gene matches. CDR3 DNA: TGTGCCAGCAGCTTAGTGCTAGCGGACAACAATGAGCAGTTCTTC. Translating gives CASSLVLADNNEQFF.

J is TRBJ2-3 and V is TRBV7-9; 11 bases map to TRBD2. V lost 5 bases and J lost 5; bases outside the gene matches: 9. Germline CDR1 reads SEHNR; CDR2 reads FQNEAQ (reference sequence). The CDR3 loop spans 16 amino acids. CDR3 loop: CASSPQTSGTKDTQYF. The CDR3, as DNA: TGTGCCAGCAGCCCCCAGACTAGCGGGACCAAAGATACGCAGTATTTT.

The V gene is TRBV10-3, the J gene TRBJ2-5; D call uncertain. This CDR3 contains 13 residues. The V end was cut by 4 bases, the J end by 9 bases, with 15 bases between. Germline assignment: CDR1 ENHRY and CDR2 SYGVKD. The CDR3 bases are TGTGCCATCAGTGTTGCCCCCCTGGAGTCCCAGTACTTC. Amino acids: CAISVAPLESQYF.

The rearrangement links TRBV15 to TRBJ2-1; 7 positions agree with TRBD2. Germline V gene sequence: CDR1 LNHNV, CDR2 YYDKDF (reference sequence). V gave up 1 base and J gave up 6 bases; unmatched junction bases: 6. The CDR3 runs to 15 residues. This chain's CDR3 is CATSRGSSGSNEQFF. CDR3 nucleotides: TGTGCCACCAGCAGAGGGTCTAGCGGAAGCAATGAGCAGTTCTTC.

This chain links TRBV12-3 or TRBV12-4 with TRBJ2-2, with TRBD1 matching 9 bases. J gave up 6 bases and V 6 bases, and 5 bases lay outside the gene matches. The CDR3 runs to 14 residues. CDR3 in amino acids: CASSPGQGPGELFF. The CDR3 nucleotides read TGTGCCAGCAGCCCTGGACAGGGGCCCGGGGAGCTGTTTTTT.

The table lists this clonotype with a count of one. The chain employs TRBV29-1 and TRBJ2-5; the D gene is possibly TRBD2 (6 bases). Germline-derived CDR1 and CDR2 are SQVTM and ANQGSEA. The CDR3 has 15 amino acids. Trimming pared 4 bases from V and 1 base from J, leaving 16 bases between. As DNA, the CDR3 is TGCAGCGTTGTCAGTACGGAGGGGTCCCAAGAGACCCAGTACTTC. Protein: CSVVSTEGSQETQYF.

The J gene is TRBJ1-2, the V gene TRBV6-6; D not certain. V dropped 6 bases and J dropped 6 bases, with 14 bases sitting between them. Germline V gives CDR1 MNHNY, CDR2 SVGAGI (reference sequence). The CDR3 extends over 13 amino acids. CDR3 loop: CASSPPGTDGYTF. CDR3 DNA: TGTGCCAGCAGCCCACCGGGAACGGATGGCTACACCTTC.

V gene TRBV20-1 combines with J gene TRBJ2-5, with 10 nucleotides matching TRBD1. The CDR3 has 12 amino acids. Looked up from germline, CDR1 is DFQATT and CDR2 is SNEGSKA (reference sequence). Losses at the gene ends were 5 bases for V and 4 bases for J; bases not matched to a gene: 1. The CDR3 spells CSARDRGETQYF. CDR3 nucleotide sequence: TGCAGTGCTCGGGACAGGGGAGAGACCCAGTACTTC.